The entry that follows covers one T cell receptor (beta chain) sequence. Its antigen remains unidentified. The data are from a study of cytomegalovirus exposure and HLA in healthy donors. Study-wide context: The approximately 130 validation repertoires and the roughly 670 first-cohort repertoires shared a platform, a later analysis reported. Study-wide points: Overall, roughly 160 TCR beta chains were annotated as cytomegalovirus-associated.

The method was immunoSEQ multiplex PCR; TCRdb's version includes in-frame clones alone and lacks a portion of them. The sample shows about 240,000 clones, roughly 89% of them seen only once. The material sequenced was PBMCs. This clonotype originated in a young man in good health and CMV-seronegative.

This CDR3 reads CASSLSGVAGNQPQHF. As DNA, the CDR3 is TGTGCCAGCAGTTTATCGGGTGTCGCGGGGAATCAGCCCCAGCATTTT. The rearrangement links TRBV27 to TRBJ1-5; no reliable D call. The CDR3 runs 16 residues. Germline V gene lookup returns CDR1 MNHEY and CDR2 SMNVEV (reference sequence). V gave up 0 bases and J gave up 4 bases, with 13 bases separating them.